This T cell receptor (beta chain) originates from a study of T-cell memory formation after mild COVID-19. Study summary: The TCR clusters were mostly specific to one donor.

With respect to this clonotype: Its antigen is still unknown.

Trimming left V 8 bases short and J 6 bases short, with 16 bases between. The CDR3 runs 13 residues. Germline values: CDR1 LNHDA, CDR2 SQIVND (reference sequence). TCRdb itself ran the 5' RACE reads through MiXCR, one entry per CDR3 protein. Of some 150,000 distinct CDR3 sequences in the sample, about a fifth were seen once. The study, taken as a whole, reports: Clones that got smaller from day 15 to 85 had even CD4/CD8, while clones growing later tipped toward CD4+. The pre-infection memory compartment contained some responding clones, suggesting cross-reactive memory joined. Whether day 37 second-wave clones are SARS-CoV-2-specific was not confirmed.

The sequenced sample consisted of PBMCs or a T cell subset sorted from them (not recorded which). The genes are TRBV19 and TRBJ1-1, with D possibly being TRBD1 (5 bases). This receptor was identified in an adult woman who had mild COVID-19 (a few samples of this study predate the infection). Cell type and time point are not known. DNA of the CDR3: TGTGCCAGTCGCCCCCGGGGGACCCCTGAAGCTTTCTTT. This translates into CASRPRGTPEAFF.